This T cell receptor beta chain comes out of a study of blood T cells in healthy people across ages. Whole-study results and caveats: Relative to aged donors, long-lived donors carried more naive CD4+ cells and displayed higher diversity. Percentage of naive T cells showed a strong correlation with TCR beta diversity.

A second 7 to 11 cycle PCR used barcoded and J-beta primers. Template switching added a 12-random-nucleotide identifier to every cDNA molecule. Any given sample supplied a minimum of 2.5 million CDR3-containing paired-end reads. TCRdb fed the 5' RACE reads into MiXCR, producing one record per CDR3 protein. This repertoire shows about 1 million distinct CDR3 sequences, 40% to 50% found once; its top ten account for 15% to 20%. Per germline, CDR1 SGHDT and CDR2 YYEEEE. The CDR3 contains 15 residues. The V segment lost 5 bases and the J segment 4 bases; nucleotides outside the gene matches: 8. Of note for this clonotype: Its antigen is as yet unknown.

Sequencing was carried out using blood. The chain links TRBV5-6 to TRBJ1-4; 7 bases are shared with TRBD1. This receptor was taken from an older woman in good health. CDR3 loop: CASRTRDSFNEKLFF. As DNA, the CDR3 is TGTGCCAGCAGAACCCGGGACAGCTTTAATGAAAAACTGTTTTTT.